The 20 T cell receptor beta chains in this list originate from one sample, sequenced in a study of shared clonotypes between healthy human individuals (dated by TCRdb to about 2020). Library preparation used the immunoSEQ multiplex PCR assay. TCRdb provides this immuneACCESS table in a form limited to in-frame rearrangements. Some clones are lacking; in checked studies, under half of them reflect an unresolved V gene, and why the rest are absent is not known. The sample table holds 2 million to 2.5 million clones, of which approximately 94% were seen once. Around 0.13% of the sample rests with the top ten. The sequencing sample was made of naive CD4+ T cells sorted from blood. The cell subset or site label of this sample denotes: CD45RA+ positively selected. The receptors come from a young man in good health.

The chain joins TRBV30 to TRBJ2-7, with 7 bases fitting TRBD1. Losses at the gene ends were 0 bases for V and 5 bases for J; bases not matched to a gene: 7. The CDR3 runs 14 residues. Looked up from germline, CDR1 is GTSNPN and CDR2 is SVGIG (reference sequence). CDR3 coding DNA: TGTGCCTGGAGTGTTGAACAGGGGCTACACGAGCAGTACTTC. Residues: CAWSVEQGLHEQYF.

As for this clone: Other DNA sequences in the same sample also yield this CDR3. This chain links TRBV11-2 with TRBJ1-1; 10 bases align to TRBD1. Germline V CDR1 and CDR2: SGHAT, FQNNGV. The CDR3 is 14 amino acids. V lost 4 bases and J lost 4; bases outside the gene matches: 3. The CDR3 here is CASSYGQGGTEAFF. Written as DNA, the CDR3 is TGTGCCAGCAGCTACGGACAGGGGGGCACTGAAGCTTTCTTT.

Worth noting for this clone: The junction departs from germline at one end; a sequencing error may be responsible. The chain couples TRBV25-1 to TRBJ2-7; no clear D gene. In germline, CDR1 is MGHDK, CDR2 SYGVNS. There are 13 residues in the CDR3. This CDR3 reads CAGSEWGSYEQYF. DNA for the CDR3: TGTGCCGGCAGTGAATGGGGTTCCTACGAGCAGTACTTC.

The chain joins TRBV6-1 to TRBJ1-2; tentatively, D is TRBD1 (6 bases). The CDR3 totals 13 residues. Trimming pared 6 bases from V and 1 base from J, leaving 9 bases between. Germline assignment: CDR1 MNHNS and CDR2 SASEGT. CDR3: CASRRDNNYGYTF. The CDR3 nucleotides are TGTGCCAGCAGACGGGACAATAACTATGGCTACACCTTC.

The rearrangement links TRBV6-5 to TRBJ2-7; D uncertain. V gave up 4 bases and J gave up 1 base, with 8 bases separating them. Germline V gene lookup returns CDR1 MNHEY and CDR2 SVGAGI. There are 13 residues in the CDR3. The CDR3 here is CASSLSQSYEQYF. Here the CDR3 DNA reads TGTGCCAGCAGTTTATCCCAATCCTACGAGCAGTACTTC.

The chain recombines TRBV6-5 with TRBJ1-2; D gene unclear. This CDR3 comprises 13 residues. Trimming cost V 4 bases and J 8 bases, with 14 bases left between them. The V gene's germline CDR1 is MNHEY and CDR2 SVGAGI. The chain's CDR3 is CASSSVALGGYTF. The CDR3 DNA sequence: TGTGCCAGCAGTTCGGTTGCGCTCGGCGGCTACACCTTC.

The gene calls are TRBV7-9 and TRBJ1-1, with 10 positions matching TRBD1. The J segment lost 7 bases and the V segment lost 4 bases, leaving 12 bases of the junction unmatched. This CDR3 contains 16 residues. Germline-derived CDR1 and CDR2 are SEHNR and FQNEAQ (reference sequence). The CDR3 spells CASSYDPGTGVREAFF. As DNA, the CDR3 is TGTGCCAGCAGCTATGACCCCGGGACAGGGGTCCGTGAAGCTTTCTTT. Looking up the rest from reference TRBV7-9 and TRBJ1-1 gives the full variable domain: DTGVSQNPRHKITKRGQNVTFRCDPISEHNRLYWYRQTLGQGPEFLTYFQNEAQLEKSRLLSDRFSAERPKGSFSTLEIQRTEQGDSAMYLCASSYDPGTGVREAFFGQGTRLTVV.

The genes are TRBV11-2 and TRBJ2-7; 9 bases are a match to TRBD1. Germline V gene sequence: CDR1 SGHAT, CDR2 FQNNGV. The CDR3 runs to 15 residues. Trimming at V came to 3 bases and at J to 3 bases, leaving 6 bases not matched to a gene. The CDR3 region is CASSFRLTGGYEQYF. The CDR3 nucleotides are TGTGCCAGCAGCTTTAGATTGACAGGGGGCTACGAGCAGTACTTC.

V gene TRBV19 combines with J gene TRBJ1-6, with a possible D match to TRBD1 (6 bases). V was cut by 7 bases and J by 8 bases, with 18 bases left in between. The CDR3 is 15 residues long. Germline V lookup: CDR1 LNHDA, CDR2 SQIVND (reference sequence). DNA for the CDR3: TGTGCCAGTACCCCGATGCAGGGGAAGGATTCACCCCTCCACTTT. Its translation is CASTPMQGKDSPLHF.

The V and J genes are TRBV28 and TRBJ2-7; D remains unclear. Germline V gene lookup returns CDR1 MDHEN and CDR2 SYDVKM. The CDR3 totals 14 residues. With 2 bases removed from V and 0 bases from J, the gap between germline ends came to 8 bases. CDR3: CASSLPGNSYEQYF. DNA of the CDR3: TGTGCCAGCAGTTTACCGGGTAACTCCTACGAGCAGTACTTC.

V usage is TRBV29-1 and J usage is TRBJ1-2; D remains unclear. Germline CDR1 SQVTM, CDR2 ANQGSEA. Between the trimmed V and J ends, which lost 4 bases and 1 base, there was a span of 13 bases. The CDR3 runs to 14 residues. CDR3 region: CSVGSQANNYGYTF. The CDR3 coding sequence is TGCAGCGTTGGGAGCCAGGCAAATAACTATGGCTACACCTTC.

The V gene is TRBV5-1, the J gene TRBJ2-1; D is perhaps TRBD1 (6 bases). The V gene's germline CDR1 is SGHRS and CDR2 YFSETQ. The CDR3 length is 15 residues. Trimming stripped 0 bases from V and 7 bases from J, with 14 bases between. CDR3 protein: CASSLEGTTWNEQFF. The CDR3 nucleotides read TGCGCCAGCAGCTTGGAAGGGACAACCTGGAATGAGCAGTTCTTC. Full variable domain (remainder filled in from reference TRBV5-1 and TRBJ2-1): KAGVTQTPRYLIKTRGQQVTLSCSPISGHRSVSWYQQTPGQGLQFLFEYFSETQRNKGNFPGRFSGRQFSNSRSEMNVSTLELGDSALYLCASSLEGTTWNEQFFGPGTRLTVL.

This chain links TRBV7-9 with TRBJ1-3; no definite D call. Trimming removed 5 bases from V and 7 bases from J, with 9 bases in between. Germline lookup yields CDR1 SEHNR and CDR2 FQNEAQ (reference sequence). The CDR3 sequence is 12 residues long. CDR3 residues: CASSTDGNTIYF. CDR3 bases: TGTGCCAGCAGCACGGACGGTAACACCATATATTTT.

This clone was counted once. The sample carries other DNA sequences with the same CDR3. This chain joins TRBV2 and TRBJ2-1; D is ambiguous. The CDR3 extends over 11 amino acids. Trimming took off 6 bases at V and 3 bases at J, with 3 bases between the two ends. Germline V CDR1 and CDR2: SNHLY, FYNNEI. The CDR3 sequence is CASRGYNEQFF. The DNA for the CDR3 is TGTGCCAGCAGGGGCTACAATGAGCAGTTCTTC.

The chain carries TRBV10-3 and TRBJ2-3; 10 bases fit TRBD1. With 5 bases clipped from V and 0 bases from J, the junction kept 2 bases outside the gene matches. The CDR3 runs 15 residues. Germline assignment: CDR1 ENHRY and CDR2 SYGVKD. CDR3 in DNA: TGTGCCATCAGTAAGGGACAGGGGAGCACAGATACGCAGTATTTT. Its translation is CAISKGQGSTDTQYF.

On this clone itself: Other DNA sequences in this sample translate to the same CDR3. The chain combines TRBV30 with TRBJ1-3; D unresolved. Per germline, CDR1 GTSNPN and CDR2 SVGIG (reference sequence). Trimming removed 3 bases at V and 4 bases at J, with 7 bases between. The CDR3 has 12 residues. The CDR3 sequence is CAWRGLGNTIYF. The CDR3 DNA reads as TGTGCCTGGAGGGGTTTAGGAAACACCATATATTTT.

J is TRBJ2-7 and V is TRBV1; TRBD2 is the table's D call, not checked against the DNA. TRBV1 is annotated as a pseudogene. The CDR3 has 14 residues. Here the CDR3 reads CTSSQGGLASEQYF. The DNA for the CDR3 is TGCACCAGCAGCCAAGGCGGGCTAGCGTCCGAGCAGTACTTC.

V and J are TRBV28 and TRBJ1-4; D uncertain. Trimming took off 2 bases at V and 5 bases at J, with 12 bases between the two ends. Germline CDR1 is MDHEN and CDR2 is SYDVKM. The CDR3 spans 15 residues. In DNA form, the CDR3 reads TGTGCCAGCAGTTTAGCGCAGATCGGAAATGAAAAACTGTTTTTT. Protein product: CASSLAQIGNEKLFF. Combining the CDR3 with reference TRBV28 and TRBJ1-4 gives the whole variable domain DVKVTQSSRYLVKRTGEKVFLECVQDMDHENMFWYRQDPGLGLRLIYFSYDVKMKEKGDIPEGYSVSREKKERFSLILESASTNQTSMYLCASSLAQIGNEKLFFGSGTQLSVL.

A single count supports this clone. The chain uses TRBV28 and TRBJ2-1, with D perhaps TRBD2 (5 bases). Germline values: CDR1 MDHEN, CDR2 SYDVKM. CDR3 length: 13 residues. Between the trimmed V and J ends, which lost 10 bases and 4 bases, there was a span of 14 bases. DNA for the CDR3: TGTGCCAACTCAGAGACGGGATACAATGAGCAGTTCTTC. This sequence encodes CANSETGYNEQFF.

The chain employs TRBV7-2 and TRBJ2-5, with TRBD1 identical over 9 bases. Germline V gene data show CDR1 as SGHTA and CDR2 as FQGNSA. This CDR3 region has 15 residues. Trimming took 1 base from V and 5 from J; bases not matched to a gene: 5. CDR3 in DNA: TGTGCCAGCAGCTTAGTGGGGACAGGGACCGAGACCCAGTACTTC. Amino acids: CASSLVGTGTETQYF. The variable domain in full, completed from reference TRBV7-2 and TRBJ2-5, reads GAGVSQSPSNKVTEKGKDVELRCDPISGHTALYWYRQSLGQGLEFLIYFQGNSAPDKSGLPSDRFSAERTGGSVSTLTIQRTQQEDSAVYLCASSLVGTGTETQYFGPGTRLLVL.